This TCR beta chain was identified in a study of blood T cell repertoires in COVID-19. TCRdb's table, derived via immunoSEQ multiplex PCR, lists solely in-frame clones and lacks some. The sample carries 350,000 or so clones, roughly nine tenths recorded once. Participant ages covered about 18 to 89 years across 20 to 25 US areas. Recovered Cohort 3 donors showed two negative PCRs, clearance, or symptom resolution. Deletions cut 6 bases from V and 4 bases from J, with 12 bases between. The CDR3 covers 13 residues. Germline assignment: CDR1 MDHEN and CDR2 SYDVKM. Sequencing used PBMCs or T cells enriched from blood (not recorded which). The chain recombines TRBV28 with TRBJ1-2; no reliable D call. This receptor was taken from a woman in her twenties or thirties who had recovered from COVID-19. CDR3: CASSPPSLYGYTF. CDR3 bases: TGTGCCAGCAGCCCCCCCTCTCTCTATGGCTACACCTTC.